Shown below are 16 T cell receptor beta chains from a single sample sequenced in a study of blood T cell repertoires in COVID-19. TCRdb's copy holds only in-frame clones and misses some; the assay was immunoSEQ multiplex PCR. This sample has some 220,000 clones, with around 84% found just once. What was sequenced was peripheral blood. The receptors shown here come from a human donor in a cohort sampled during active COVID-19.

The rearrangement links TRBV10-3 to TRBJ2-3, with 8 bases lining up with TRBD2. Trimming cost V 5 bases and J 8 bases; bases outside gene matches: 6. The germline V gene encodes CDR1 ENHRY and CDR2 SYGVKD. CDR3 length equals 13 residues. The CDR3 loop reads CAISPSGSVTQYF. The CDR3 DNA is TGTGCCATCAGTCCTAGCGGGTCGGTTACGCAGTATTTT.

The rearrangement uses TRBV10-3 and TRBJ1-2, with D hard to call. Germline V gene data show CDR1 as ENHRY and CDR2 as SYGVKD. The CDR3 totals 12 residues. V was cut by 2 bases and J by 3 bases, with 4 bases left in between. The CDR3 coding sequence is TGTGCCATCAGTGAGCAGGACTATGGCTACACCTTC. The encoded protein is CAISEQDYGYTF.

The V call is TRBV7-9, the J call TRBJ2-1; D is perhaps TRBD1 (5 bases). This CDR3 has 15 residues. Germline V gene sequence: CDR1 SEHNR, CDR2 FQNEAQ (reference sequence). V lost 2 bases and J lost 9, with 17 bases in between. CDR3 in DNA: TGTGCCAGCAGCTTATTTGCGCCAGGGATAGGTGAGCAGTTCTTC. Translated: CASSLFAPGIGEQFF.

This sequence joins TRBV28 and TRBJ1-1; maybe TRBD1 (6 bases). The CDR3 covers 16 residues. The V end lost 4 bases, the J end lost 2 bases, and 17 bases lay between the germline ends. CDR1 MDHEN and CDR2 SYDVKM come from the germline V gene. CDR3 amino acids: CASSWLPLTGNTEAFF. CDR3 in DNA: TGTGCCAGCAGTTGGCTCCCCTTGACAGGAAACACTGAAGCTTTCTTT.

The chain couples TRBV28 to TRBJ2-7; the D is unclear. V was pared by 6 bases and J by 0 bases, with 6 bases between. Germline CDR1 and CDR2: MDHEN and SYDVKM. CDR3 size: 12 residues. The CDR3 coding sequence is TGTGCCAGCAGCCCCTTCTCCTACGAGCAGTACTTC. Its translation is CASSPFSYEQYF. Drawing the rest from reference TRBV28 and TRBJ2-7, the complete variable domain is DVKVTQSSRYLVKRTGEKVFLECVQDMDHENMFWYRQDPGLGLRLIYFSYDVKMKEKGDIPEGYSVSREKKERFSLILESASTNQTSMYLCASSPFSYEQYFGPGTRLTVT.

Comments on this clone: The same CDR3 can be traced to other DNA sequences in this sample. The chain uses TRBV3-1 (or the pseudogene TRBV3-2) and TRBJ2-3, with 7 positions matching TRBD2. V was pared by 4 bases and J by 3 bases, with 7 bases of the junction left unmatched. The germline V gene encodes CDR1 LGHDT and CDR2 YNNKEL (reference sequence). The CDR3 is 15 amino acids. CDR3 protein: CASSPGGGSTDTQYF. In DNA, the CDR3 is TGTGCCAGCAGCCCTGGTGGCGGGAGTACAGATACGCAGTATTTT.

The chain is built from TRBV7-6 and TRBJ1-5, with D tentatively TRBD1 (6 bases). Per the germline V gene, CDR1 is SGHVS and CDR2 is FNYEAQ. V was shortened by 1 base and J by 1 base, with 20 bases between the two germline ends. CDR3 length: 19 residues. The CDR3 nucleotides read TGTGCCAGCAGCTTAGGAGGGCGGGGGGGACAAGGAAGCAATCAGCCCCAGCATTTT. Translation gives CASSLGGRGGQGSNQPQHF.

The chain recombines TRBV7-9 with TRBJ1-4; TRBD1 matches 12 bases. The trim removed 5 bases at V and 11 bases at J, leaving 6 bases unmatched. CDR1 SEHNR and CDR2 FQNEAQ come from the germline V gene (reference sequence). This CDR3 has 14 amino acids. The chain's CDR3 is CASSVGTGGWKLFF. Written as DNA, the CDR3 is TGTGCCAGCAGCGTCGGGACAGGGGGCTGGAAACTGTTTTTT.

The chain combines TRBV9 with TRBJ2-2; 7 nucleotides agree with TRBD1. This CDR3 region has 16 residues. Germline assignment: CDR1 SGDLS and CDR2 YYNGEE. J gave up 4 bases and V 0 bases, and 6 bases lay outside the gene matches. The CDR3 is CASSVVGGGGTGELFF. Here the CDR3 DNA reads TGTGCCAGCAGCGTAGTAGGGGGCGGCGGCACCGGGGAGCTGTTTTTT. Full variable domain (outside the CDR3, taken from reference TRBV9 and TRBJ2-2): DSGVTQTPKHLITATGQRVTLRCSPRSGDLSVYWYQQSLDQGLQFLIQYYNGEERAKGNILERFSAQQFPDLHSELNLSSLELGDSALYFCASSVVGGGGTGELFFGEGSRLTVL.

The chain couples TRBV11-2 to TRBJ2-1, with a tentative D call TRBD2 (5 bases). This CDR3 has 15 amino acids. Germline V gene data show CDR1 as SGHAT and CDR2 as FQNNGV. V was trimmed by 5 bases and J by 1 base, leaving 12 bases between them. Here the CDR3 DNA reads TGTGCCAGCAGCCCCATACGGGAATCCTACAATGAGCAGTTCTTC. Encoded protein: CASSPIRESYNEQFF.

The V call is TRBV10-2, the J call TRBJ2-7, with D perhaps matching TRBD2 (5 bases). Germline loops: CDR1 WSHSY, CDR2 SAAADI. The CDR3 totals 12 residues. The ends were cut back, 10 bases at V and 9 bases at J, with 19 bases in the middle. CDR3 amino acids: CATTSPPAGQYF. In nucleotides, the CDR3 is TGCGCCACCACCTCCCCACCGGCGGGGCAGTACTTC.

The chain combines TRBV28 with TRBJ2-3, with TRBD1 matching over 10 bases. Germline V lookup: CDR1 MDHEN, CDR2 SYDVKM. This CDR3 spans 15 amino acids. J was trimmed by 6 bases and V by 2 bases; bases with no gene match: 5. CDR3 residues: CASSLPGQGRDTQYF. The DNA for the CDR3 is TGTGCCAGCAGTTTACCGGGACAGGGGAGGGATACGCAGTATTTT.

This clone was observed a few times. This rearrangement joins TRBV6-5 to TRBJ2-2; D remains ambiguous. The V gene lost 6 bases and the J gene lost 1 base, with 9 bases spanning the gap. There are 14 residues in the CDR3. Germline V gene sequence: CDR1 MNHEY, CDR2 SVGAGI. The CDR3 sequence is CASRPTVNTGELFF. CDR3 in DNA: TGTGCCAGCAGGCCAACAGTGAACACCGGGGAGCTGTTTTTT.

The chain has TRBV30 and TRBJ1-1; D is possibly TRBD1 (5 bases). The CDR3 contains 13 residues. V was trimmed by 2 bases and J by 3 bases, leaving 10 bases between them. CDR1 and CDR2 (germline): GTSNPN, SVGIG (reference sequence). This CDR3 is CAWSKGAHTEAFF. CDR3 in DNA: TGTGCCTGGAGTAAAGGGGCGCACACTGAAGCTTTCTTT.

About this clone: The same CDR3 arises from other DNA sequences in this sample as well. V and J are TRBV7-2 and TRBJ2-7; TRBD1 matches at 8 bases. Germline V gives CDR1 SGHTA, CDR2 FQGNSA. This CDR3 has 14 residues. Unmatched junction bases numbered 6, after V lost 5 bases and J lost 3 bases. In DNA, the CDR3 is TGTGCCAGCAGCCGGACAGGGAAAGGCTACGAGCAGTACTTC. It translates to CASSRTGKGYEQYF.

The genes are TRBV7-9 and TRBJ1-3; D gene uncertain. Deletions cut 10 bases from V and 15 bases from J, with 16 bases between. There are 10 residues in the CDR3. From germline, CDR1 is SEHNR and CDR2 FQNEAQ (reference sequence). The CDR3: CATEPPSSYF. The DNA of the CDR3 is TGTGCCACCGAGCCTCCCTCGTCATATTTT.